The 8 T cell receptor beta chains below were found in one sample sequenced in a study of CXCR3-negative and CXCR3-positive naive CD8 T cells (dated by TCRdb to about 2019). No cognate antigen is known for these TCRs. TCRdb records NextSeq 550 as the sequencer. The Human TCR Profiling Kit (MiLaboratory) was used to prepare UMI-labeled 5' RACE TRB cDNA libraries. Based on TCRdb reprocessing of the reads, there is one entry per CDR3 protein sequence, and DNA is missing. In this sample's table one finds some 100,000 distinct CDR3 sequences. The ten biggest clones cover about 0.35% of the sample. The study at large found these results: TRB CDR3s from CXCR3-positive naive cells showed higher hydrophobicity (lower Kidera factor 4), lower energy, and higher strength and volume indices than CXCR3-negative naive cells.

Sequencing was performed on naive CXCR3+ CD8+ T cells from blood. The intended sense of this specimen's cell subset or site label: CD45RO-CCR7+CD27+CD95- naive CD8+ T cells expressing CXCR3 (TNR3+). The receptors come from a human donor in good health. Some clones in this sample may be carry-over from other donors' samples.

This chain uses TRBV2 with TRBJ2-6; the D call from TCRdb, TRBD1, cannot be confirmed without DNA. The CDR3 spans 16 residues. CDR1 and CDR2 from the germline V gene are SNHLY and FYNNEI. CDR3 residues: CASSENAGAGANVLTF.

This chain links TRBV4-2 with TRBJ2-1. This CDR3 has 13 amino acids. Germline assignment: CDR1 LGHNA and CDR2 YNFKEQ. The CDR3 region is CASSQDLGYEQFF.

The CDR3 is CASSLEPGHSLSKNIQYF. The chain joins TRBV5-1 to TRBJ2-4; TCRdb picks TRBD1, but there is no DNA to check that call. CDR1 and CDR2 from the germline V gene are SGHRS and YFSETQ. CDR3 length: 18 amino acids.

The V call is TRBV7-8, the J call TRBJ1-4; without DNA, the TCRdb call of TRBD1 cannot be checked. The CDR3 has 17 amino acids. CDR1 SGHVS and CDR2 FQNEAQ come from the germline V gene. Here the CDR3 reads CASSLTGGAGGGEKLFF. The variable domain in full, with the rest retrieved from reference TRBV7-8 and TRBJ1-4, is GAGVSQSPRYKVAKRGQDVALRCDPISGHVSLFWYQQALGQGPEFLTYFQNEAQLDKSGLPSDRFFAERPEGSVSTLKIQRTQQEDSAVYLCASSLTGGAGGGEKLFFGSGTQLSVL.

This chain joins TRBV29-1 and TRBJ2-7; no DNA is available, so the TRBD2 call from TCRdb remains unchecked. CDR3 size: 13 residues. Germline CDR1 is SQVTM and CDR2 is ANQGSEA. The CDR3 loop reads CSVEDQGGGEQYF.

This sequence joins TRBV7-9 and TRBJ2-1; the D call of TRBD2 rests on TCRdb alone, since no DNA is present to check it. Per germline, CDR1 SEHNR and CDR2 FQNEAQ (reference sequence). This CDR3 is built from 16 residues. CDR3 sequence reads: CASSPLKGPNYNEQFF.

The chain carries TRBV10-2 and TRBJ2-5; TCRdb calls TRBD1, which cannot be checked without DNA. The CDR3 has 14 residues. From germline, CDR1 is WSHSY and CDR2 SAAADI. This chain's CDR3 is CASSENRAEETQYF.

V and J are TRBV4-1 and TRBJ1-1. The CDR3 is 14 residues long. Germline CDR1 MGHRA, CDR2 YSYEKL. CDR3 protein: CASSQEKGNTEAFF.